Listed here is a single TCR beta chain. No antigen is known for it. There are no base qualities to consult, and no much larger clone falls within one base. The collaborating institutions used their own protocols to collect whole blood in K2EDTA tubes. For TCRbeta analysis, collaborators shipped samples as frozen whole blood, isolated PBMCs, or DNA extracted from either of those sample types. These data belong to a study of blood T cell repertoires in COVID-19 (TCRdb year 2020). Concerning the study at large: The collaborator samples originated in the United States, Italy and Spain and spanned the acute and convalescent phases of COVID-19. The prospective study material was composed of cDNA or gDNA derived from T cells, B-cell-depleted T cells, or PBMCs. The dataset comprised deeply sampled blood TCRbeta repertoires from subjects exposed to, actively infected with, or recovered from COVID-19. The repertoires were made available in a free public database intended to serve as a resource for research on the immune response to SARS-CoV-2. The samples were drawn from the first 160 participants of the ongoing ImmuneRACE study and from under 1,500 subjects provided by 6 global collaborators. The sample metadata nearly always contained a de-identified subject ID, COVID-19 status, age in years and sex. Where HLA class I and class II types were available, the types were taken from metadata supplied by the sample provider, not from assay-based typing. Study-wide findings and limitations: The quantity of clinical and demographic metadata differed by source and by participant and was supplied without curation.

TCRbeta CDR3 regions were amplified from genomic DNA by means of the immunoSEQ Assay, a bias-controlled multiplex PCR. Concerning the study's data processing: Within the assay, amplification of reference gene primers was used to estimate how many nucleated cells each sample contained. To quantify the absolute abundance of each unique TCRbeta CDR3 rearrangement, sequence reads were collapsed and filtered. For each sample, productive Simpson clonality was calculated by taking the square root of Simpson's diversity index across productive rearrangements. The clones in this table, taken by TCRdb from immuneACCESS, are in-frame only. Not every clone is retained; where verified, under half of the shortfall comes from an unresolved V gene, and the cause of the rest is unknown. For V, J and clone size, that table is used; D and trimming come from the DNA. This sample holds about 35,000 clones; around 87% were observed only once. 44% of the sample is held by the ten biggest clonotypes.

Including cysteine and phenylalanine, the CDR3 has 17 amino acids. The DNA shown is the 51-base CDR3, in frame from base 1. The V end gives up 0 bases and the J end 1 base, leaving 3 bases in the junction not matched to a gene. Via the germline V gene, CDR1 is MNHEY and CDR2 SVGEGT. Material for sequencing was peripheral blood. The rearranged segments are TRBV6-2 or TRBV6-3 and TRBJ1-5, and 10 bases in between align with TRBD1. This TCR came from a human donor in a cohort sampled during active COVID-19. CDR3 protein: CASSYSTGGTSNQPQHF. The DNA reads TGTGCCAGCAGTTACTCGACAGGGGGCACGAGCAATCAGCCCCAGCATTTT.